This T cell receptor (beta chain) was identified during a study of cytomegalovirus exposure and HLA in healthy donors. For the study at large: In an earlier analysis, around 100 million unique TCR beta sequences were found from some 170 million T cells.

There are 15 residues in the CDR3. Losses at the gene ends were 0 bases for V and 10 bases for J; bases not matched to a gene: 3. Germline V CDR1 and CDR2: KGHSH, LQKENI. The PCR ran on 60 Vbeta and 13 Jbeta primers. Repertoires were generated with immunoSEQ multiplex PCR, while TCRdb's copy carries only in-frame clones and drops some. The table lists 150,000 to 200,000 clones, about 80% of them singletons, with around 7% in the top ten. The chain combines TRBV18 with TRBJ2-7; 16 bases are a match to TRBD2. Source material: PBMCs. This sequence was found in a man aged 30 to 45 in good health and CMV-seropositive. CDR3 DNA: TGTGCCAGCTCACCACCGGGACTAGCGGGAGGGCCCCAGTACTTC. The encoded protein is CASSPPGLAGGPQYF.